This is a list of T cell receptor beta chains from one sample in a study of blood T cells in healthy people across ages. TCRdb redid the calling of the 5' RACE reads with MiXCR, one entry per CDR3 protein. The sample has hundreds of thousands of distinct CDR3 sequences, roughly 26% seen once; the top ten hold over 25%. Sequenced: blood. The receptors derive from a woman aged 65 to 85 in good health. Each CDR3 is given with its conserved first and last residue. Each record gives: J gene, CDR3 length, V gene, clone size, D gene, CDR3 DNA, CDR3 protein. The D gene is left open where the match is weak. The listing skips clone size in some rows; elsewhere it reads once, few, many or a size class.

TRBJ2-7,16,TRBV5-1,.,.,TGCGCCAGCAGCTTGGGGGGGGTCTCAGGGTCGCTCGAGCAGTACTTC,CASSLGGVSGSLEQYF
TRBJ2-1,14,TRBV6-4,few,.,TGTGCCAGCAGCTGCGAAAGCTCCTACAATGAGCAGTTCTTC,CASSCESSYNEQFF
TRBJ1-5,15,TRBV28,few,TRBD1,TGTGCCAGCAGGAGGACAGGGGGGTTCAATCAGCCCCAGCATTTT,CASRRTGGFNQPQHF
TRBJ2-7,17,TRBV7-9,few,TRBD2,TGTGCCACCGAAACAGCGATAACTAGCGGGGGTTCCTACGAGCAGTACTTC,CATETAITSGGSYEQYF
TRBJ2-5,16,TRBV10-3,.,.,TGTGCCTCCTCACGGGGGCTAGCGTCGTACCAAGAGACCCAGTACTTC,CASSRGLASYQETQYF
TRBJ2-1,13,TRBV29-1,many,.,TGCAGCGTTGAGAAGCCCAAGGGCAATGAGCAGTTCTTC,CSVEKPKGNEQFF
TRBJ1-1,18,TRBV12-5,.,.,TGTGCTAGTGGTTTGGGCGGGGGGGCCACAAATTATCGGACTGAAGCTTTCTTT,CASGLGGGATNYRTEAFF
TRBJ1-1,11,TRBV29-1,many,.,TGCAGCGGGAACACGAACACTGAAGCTTTCTTT,CSGNTNTEAFF
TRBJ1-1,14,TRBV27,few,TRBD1,TGTGCCAGCAGCCGTAACAGGGGTGGCACTGAAGCTTTCTTT,CASSRNRGGTEAFF
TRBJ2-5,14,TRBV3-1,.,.,TGTGCCGGCAGCCACTGGGACGGACAAGAGACCCAGTACTTC,CAGSHWDGQETQYF
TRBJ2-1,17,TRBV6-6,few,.,TGTGCCAACAGTCCACGAGGGGATCGGGGAATCTACAATGAGCAGTTCTTC,CANSPRGDRGIYNEQFF
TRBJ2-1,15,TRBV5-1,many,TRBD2,TGCGCCAGCAGCCGGAGCGGGAGCGGGGCCAATGAGCAGTTCTTC,CASSRSGSGANEQFF
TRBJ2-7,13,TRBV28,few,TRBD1,TGTGCCAGTACCTGGGACAGGGACTACGAGCAGTACTTC,CASTWDRDYEQYF
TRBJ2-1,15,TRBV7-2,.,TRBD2,TGTGCCAGCAGCGTTACTAGCGGGGACTACAATGAGCAGTTCTTC,CASSVTSGDYNEQFF
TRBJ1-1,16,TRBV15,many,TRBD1,TGTGCCACCAGCCCACAGGGGGGGACTCTCGACAATGAAGCTTTCTTT,CATSPQGGTLDNEAFF
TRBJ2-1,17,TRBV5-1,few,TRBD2,TGCGCCAGCAGCTTGTCTGCACTAGCGGGAGTCTACAATGAGCAGTTCTTC,CASSLSALAGVYNEQFF
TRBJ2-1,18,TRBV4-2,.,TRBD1,TGTGCCAGCAGCCAAGGGCCCCCTGGACAGGGTAGGGCCTATGAGCAGTTCTTC,CASSQGPPGQGRAYEQFF
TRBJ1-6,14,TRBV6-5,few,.,TGTGCCAGCAGCCTTTCCAGGGGAGATTCACCCCTCCACTTT,CASSLSRGDSPLHF
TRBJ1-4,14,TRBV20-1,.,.,TGCAGTGCCACGGCGGGGACAAAGGATGAAAAACTGTTTTTT,CSATAGTKDEKLFF
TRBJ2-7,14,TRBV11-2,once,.,TGTGCCAGCAGCTTCGGGACTCACTCCTACGAGCAGTACTTC,CASSFGTHSYEQYF